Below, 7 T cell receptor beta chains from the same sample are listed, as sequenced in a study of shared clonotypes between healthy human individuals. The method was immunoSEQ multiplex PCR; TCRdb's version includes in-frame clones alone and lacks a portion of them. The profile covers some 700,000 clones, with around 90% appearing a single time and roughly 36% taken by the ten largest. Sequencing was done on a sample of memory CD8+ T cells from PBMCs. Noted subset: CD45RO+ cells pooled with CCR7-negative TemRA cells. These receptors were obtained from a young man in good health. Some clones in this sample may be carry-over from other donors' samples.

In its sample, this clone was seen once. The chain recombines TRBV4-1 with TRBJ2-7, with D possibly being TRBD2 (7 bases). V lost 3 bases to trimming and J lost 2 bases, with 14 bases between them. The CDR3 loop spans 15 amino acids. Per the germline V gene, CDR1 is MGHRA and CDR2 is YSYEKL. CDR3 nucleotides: TGCGCCAGCAGCCAGGGAGGGGGGGCGGCCTACGAGCAGTACTTC. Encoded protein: CASSQGGGAAYEQYF.

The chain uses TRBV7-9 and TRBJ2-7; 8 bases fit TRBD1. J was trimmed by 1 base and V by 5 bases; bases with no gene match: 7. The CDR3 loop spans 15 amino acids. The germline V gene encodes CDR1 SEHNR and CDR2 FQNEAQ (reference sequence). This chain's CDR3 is CASSPSWTGSYEQYF. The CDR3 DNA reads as TGTGCCAGCAGCCCGTCCTGGACAGGGTCCTACGAGCAGTACTTC.

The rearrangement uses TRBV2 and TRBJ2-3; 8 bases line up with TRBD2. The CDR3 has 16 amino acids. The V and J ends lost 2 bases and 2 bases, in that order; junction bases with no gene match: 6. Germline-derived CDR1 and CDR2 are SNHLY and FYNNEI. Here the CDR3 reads CASSERASGFTDTQYF. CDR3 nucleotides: TGTGCCAGCAGTGAAAGGGCTAGCGGGTTCACAGATACGCAGTATTTT.

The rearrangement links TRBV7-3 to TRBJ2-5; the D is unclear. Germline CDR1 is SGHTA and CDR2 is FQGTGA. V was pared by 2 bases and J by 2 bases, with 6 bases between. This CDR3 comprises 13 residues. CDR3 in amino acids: CASSLGSQETQYF. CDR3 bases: TGTGCCAGCAGCTTAGGTTCACAAGAGACCCAGTACTTC.

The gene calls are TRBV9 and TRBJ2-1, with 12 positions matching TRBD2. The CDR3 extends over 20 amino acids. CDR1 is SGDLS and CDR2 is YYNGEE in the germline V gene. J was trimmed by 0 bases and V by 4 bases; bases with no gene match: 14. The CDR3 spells CASSLSRLAGGGSSYNEQFF. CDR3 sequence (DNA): TGTGCCAGCAGCCTCTCCCGGCTAGCGGGAGGGGGTAGCTCCTACAATGAGCAGTTCTTC.

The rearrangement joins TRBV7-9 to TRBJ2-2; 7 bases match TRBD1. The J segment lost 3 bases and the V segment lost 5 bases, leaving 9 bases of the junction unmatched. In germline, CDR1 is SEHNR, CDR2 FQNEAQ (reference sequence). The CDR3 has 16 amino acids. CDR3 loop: CASSNRQGVDTGELFF. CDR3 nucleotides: TGTGCCAGCAGCAACAGACAGGGTGTGGACACCGGGGAGCTGTTTTTT.

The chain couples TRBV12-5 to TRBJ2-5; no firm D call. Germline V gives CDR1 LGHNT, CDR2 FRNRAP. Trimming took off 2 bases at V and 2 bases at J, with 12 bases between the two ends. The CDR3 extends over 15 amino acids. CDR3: CASGLFRVEQETQYF. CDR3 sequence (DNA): TGTGCTAGTGGTTTGTTTCGGGTAGAGCAAGAGACCCAGTACTTC. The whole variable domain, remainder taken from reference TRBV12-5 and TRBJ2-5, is DARVTQTPRHKVTEMGQEVTMRCQPILGHNTVFWYRQTMMQGLELLAYFRNRAPLDDSGMPKDRFSAEMPDATLATLKIQPSEPRDSAVYFCASGLFRVEQETQYFGPGTRLLVL.